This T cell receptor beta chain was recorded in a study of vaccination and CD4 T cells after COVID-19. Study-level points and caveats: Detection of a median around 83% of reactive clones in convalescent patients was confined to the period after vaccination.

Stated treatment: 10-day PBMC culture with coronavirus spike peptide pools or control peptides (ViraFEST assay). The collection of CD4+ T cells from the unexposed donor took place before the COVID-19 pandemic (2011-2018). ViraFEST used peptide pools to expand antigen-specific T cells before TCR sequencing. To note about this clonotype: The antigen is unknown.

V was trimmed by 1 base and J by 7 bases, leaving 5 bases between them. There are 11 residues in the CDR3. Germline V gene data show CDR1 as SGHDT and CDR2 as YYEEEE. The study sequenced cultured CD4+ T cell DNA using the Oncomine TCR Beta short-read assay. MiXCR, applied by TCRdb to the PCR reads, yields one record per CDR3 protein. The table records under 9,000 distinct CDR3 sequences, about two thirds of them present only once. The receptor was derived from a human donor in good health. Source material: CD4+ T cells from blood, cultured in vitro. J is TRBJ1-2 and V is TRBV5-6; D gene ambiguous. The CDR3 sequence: CASSLWAGYTF. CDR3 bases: TGTGCCAGCAGCTTGTGGGCTGGCTACACCTTC.